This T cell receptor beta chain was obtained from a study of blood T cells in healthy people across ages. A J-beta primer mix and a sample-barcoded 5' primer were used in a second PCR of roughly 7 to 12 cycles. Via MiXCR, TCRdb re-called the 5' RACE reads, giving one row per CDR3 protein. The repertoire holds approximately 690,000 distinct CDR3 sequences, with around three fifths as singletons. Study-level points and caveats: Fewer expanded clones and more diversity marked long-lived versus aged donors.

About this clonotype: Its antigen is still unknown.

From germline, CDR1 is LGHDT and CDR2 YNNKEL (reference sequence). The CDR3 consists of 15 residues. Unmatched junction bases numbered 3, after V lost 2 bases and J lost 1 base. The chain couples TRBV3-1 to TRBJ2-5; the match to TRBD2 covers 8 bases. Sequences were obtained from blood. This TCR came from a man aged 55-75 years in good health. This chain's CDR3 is CASSQKGLGQETQYF. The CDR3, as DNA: TGTGCCAGCAGCCAAAAGGGACTAGGCCAAGAGACCCAGTACTTC.